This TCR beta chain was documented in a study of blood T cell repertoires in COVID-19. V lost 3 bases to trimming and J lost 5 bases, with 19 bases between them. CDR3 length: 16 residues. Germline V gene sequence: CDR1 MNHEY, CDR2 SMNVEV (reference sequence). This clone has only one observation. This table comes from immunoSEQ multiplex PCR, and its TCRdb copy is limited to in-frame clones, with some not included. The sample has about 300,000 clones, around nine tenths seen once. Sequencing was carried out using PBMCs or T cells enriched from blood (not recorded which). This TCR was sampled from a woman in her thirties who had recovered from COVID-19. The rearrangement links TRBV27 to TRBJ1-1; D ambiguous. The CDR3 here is CASSLGVEGMGTEAFF. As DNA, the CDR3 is TGTGCCAGCAGTTTGGGCGTGGAGGGAATGGGTACTGAAGCTTTCTTT.